The clone carrying this T cell receptor beta chain was observed a handful of times. Its specificity is not known. A much larger clone lies one base from this, so it may be a read error. This sample was taken from a study of read filtering for tumor transcriptome and immune sequencing. Looking at the study overall: Transcriptome libraries were built from DNase-treated RNA. General study findings and limits: This fraction held mixed bone marrow immune cells after CD138-negative sorting. Dropping single-read clonotypes raised IR-seq and RNA-seq shared-clonotype correlation.

The library was built from about 400 ng RNA with molecular barcoded adaptors for alpha/delta and beta/gamma chains. TCRdb reprocessed the reads with MiXCR, giving one entry per CDR3 protein. The sample carries 25,000 to 35,000 distinct CDR3 sequences, approximately 17% recorded once. Germline lookup yields CDR1 KGHDR and CDR2 SFDVKD. The CDR3 contains 15 residues. Bone marrow was sampled from every patient at the time of active disease. Material: a population of CD138-negative cells sorted from bone marrow. This chain connects TRBV24-1 to TRBJ2-5, with a weak D call TRBD1 (5 bases). The sequence was obtained from a donor aged 40 or over with multiple myeloma. This CDR3 is CATSDDTGLQETRYF. The DNA of the CDR3 is TGTGCCACCAGTGATGATACAGGTTTACAAGAGACCCGGTACTTC.